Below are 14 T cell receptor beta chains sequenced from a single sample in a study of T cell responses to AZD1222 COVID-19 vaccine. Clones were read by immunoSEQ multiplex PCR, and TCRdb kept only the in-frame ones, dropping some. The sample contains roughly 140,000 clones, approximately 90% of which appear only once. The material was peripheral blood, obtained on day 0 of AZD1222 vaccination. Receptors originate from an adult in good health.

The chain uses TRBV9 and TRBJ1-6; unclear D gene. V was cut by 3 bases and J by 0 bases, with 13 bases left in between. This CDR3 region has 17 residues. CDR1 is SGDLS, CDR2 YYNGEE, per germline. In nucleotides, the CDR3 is TGTGCCAGCAGCGGTGGGTTTCGAAGCTCCTATAATTCACCCCTCCACTTT. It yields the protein CASSGGFRSSYNSPLHF.

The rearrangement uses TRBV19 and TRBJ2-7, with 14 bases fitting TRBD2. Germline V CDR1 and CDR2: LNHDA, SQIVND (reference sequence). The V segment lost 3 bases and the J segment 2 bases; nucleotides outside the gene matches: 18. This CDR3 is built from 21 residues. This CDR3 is CASSIYSGKGLAGGLAYEQYF. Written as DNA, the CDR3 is TGTGCCAGTAGTATTTACTCAGGGAAAGGACTAGCGGGAGGTCTCGCCTACGAGCAGTACTTC.

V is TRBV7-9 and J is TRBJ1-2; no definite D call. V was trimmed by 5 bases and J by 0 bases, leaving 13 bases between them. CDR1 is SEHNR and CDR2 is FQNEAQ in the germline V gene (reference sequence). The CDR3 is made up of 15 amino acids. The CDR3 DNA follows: TGTGCCAGCAGCCCCGTGGGCAGAGCTAACTATGGCTACACCTTC. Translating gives CASSPVGRANYGYTF.

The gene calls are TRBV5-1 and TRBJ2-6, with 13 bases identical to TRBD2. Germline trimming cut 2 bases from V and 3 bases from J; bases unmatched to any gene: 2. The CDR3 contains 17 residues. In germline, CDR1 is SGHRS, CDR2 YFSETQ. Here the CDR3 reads CASSFTSGRGGANVLTF. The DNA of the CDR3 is TGCGCCAGCAGCTTCACTAGCGGGAGGGGTGGGGCCAACGTCCTGACTTTC.

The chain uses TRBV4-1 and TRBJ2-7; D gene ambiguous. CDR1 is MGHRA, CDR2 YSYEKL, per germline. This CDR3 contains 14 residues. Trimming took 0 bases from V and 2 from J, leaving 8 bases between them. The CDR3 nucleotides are TGCGCCAGCAGCCAAGATCCGCAAACCTACGAGCAGTACTTC. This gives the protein CASSQDPQTYEQYF.

The CDR3 here is CASSQDTPGSYGYTF. The CDR3 DNA reads TGCGCCAGCAGCCAAGATACCCCGGGAAGCTATGGCTACACCTTC. This chain connects TRBV4-1 to TRBJ1-2; D call uncertain. V lost 0 bases and J lost 4, with 12 bases in between. The CDR3 length is 15 residues. Germline assignment: CDR1 MGHRA and CDR2 YSYEKL.

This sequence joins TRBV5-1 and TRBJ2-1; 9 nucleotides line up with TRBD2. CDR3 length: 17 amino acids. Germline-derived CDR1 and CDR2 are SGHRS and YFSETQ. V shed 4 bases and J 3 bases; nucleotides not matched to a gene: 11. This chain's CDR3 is CASSRASVAGVYNEQFF. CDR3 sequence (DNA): TGCGCCAGCAGCCGCGCCTCAGTAGCGGGAGTCTACAATGAGCAGTTCTTC.

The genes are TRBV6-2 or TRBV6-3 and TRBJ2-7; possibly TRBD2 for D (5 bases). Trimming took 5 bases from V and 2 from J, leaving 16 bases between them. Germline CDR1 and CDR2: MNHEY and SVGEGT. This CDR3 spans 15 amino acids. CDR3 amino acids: CASSHQLRGPYEQYF. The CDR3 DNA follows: TGTGCCAGCAGTCACCAGCTAAGAGGGCCCTACGAGCAGTACTTC.

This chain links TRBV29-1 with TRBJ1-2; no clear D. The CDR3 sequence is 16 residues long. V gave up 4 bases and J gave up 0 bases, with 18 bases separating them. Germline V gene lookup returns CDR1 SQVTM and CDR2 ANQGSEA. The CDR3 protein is CSVAGLRGISNYGYTF. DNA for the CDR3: TGCAGCGTTGCGGGTCTACGGGGTATCTCTAACTATGGCTACACCTTC. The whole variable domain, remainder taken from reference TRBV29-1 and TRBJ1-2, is SAVISQKPSRDICQRGTSLTIQCQVDSQVTMMFWYRQQPGQSLTLIATANQGSEATYESGFVIDKFPISRPNLTFSTLTVSNMSPEDSSIYLCSVAGLRGISNYGYTFGSGTRLTVV.

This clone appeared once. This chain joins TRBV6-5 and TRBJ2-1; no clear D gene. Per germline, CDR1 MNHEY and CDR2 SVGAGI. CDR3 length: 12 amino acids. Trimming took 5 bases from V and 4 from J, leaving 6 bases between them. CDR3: CASSQLYNEQFF. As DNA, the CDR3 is TGTGCCAGCAGTCAACTGTACAATGAGCAGTTCTTC.

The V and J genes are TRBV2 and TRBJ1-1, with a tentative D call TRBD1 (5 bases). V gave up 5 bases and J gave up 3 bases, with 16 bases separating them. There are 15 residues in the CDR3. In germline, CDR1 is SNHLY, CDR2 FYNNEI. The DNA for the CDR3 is TGTGCCAGCAGTTGGGGGAGGGTAGGGTACACTGAAGCTTTCTTT. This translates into CASSWGRVGYTEAFF.

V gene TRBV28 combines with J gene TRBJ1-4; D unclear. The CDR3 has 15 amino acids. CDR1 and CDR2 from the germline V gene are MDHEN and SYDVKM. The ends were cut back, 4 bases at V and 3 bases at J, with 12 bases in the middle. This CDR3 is CASSSPGPPNEKLFF. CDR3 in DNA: TGTGCCAGCAGTTCCCCAGGACCCCCTAATGAAAAACTGTTTTTT.

CDR3 residues: CAWSLQGAPYYNEQFF. DNA for the CDR3: TGTGCCTGGAGTTTACAGGGGGCCCCTTATTACAATGAGCAGTTCTTC. The chain has TRBV30 and TRBJ2-1; TRBD1 agrees at 9 bases. The CDR3 loop spans 16 amino acids. The germline V gene encodes CDR1 GTSNPN and CDR2 SVGIG (reference sequence). Unmatched junction bases numbered 9, after V lost 2 bases and J lost 4 bases.

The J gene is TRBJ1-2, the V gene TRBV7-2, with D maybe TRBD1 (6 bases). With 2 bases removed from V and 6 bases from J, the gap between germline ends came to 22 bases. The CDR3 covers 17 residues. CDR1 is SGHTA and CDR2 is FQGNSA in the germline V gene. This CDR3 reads CASSLFLNQQGSDGYTF. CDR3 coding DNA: TGTGCCAGCAGCTTATTCCTCAACCAACAGGGATCCGATGGCTACACCTTC.